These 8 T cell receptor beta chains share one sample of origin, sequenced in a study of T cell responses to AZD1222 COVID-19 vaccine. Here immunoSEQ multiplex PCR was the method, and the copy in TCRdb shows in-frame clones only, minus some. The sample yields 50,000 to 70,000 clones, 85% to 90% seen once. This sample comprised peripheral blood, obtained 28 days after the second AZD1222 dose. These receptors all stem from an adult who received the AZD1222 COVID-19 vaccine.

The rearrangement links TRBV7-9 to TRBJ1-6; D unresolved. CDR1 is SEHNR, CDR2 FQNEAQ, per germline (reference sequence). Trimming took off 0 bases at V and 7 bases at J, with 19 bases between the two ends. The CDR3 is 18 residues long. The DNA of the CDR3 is TGTGCCAGCAGCTTAGCGTTCGGTCTCGGACGGGCAAATTCACCCCTCCACTTT. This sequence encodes CASSLAFGLGRANSPLHF.

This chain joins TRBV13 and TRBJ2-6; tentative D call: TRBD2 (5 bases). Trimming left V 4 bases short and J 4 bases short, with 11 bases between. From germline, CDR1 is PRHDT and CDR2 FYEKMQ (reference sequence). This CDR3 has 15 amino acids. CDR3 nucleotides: TGTGCCAGCAGCTCGAGGGCTAGCGGGGCCAACGTCCTGACTTTC. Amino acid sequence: CASSSRASGANVLTF.

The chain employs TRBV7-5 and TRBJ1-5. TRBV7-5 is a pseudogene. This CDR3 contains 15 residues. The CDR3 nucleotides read TGTGCCAGAAGCTTAGCGGAGTGTCGGAATCAGCCCCAGCATTTT. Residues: CARSLAECRNQPQHF.

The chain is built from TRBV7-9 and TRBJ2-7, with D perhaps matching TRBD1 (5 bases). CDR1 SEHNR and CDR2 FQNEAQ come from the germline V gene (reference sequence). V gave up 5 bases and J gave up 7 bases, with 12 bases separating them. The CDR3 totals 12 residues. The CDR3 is CASSPTGFEQYF. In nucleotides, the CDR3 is TGTGCCAGCAGCCCAACAGGTTTTGAGCAGTACTTC.

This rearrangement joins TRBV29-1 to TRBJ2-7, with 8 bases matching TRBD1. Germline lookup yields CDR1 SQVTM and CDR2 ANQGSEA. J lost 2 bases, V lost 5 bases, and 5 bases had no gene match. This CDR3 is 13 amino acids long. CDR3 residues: CSVRSTGAYEQYF. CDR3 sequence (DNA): TGCAGCGTTCGATCGACAGGGGCCTACGAGCAGTACTTC.

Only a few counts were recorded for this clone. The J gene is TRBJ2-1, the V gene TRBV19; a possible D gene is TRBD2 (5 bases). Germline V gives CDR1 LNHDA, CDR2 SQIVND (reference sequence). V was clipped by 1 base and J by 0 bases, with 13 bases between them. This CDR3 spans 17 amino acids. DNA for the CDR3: TGTGCCAGTAGTATAGGGAGGCGGGTAAGCTCCTACAATGAGCAGTTCTTC. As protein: CASSIGRRVSSYNEQFF.

The CDR3 loop is CASSLGGLVDNEQFF. The CDR3, as DNA: TGCGCCAGCAGCTTGGGGGGACTAGTAGACAATGAGCAGTTCTTC. V and J are TRBV5-1 and TRBJ2-1; 8 bases agree with TRBD2. Germline CDR1 and CDR2: SGHRS and YFSETQ. The CDR3 has 15 residues. The trim removed 0 bases at V and 5 bases at J, leaving 4 bases unmatched.

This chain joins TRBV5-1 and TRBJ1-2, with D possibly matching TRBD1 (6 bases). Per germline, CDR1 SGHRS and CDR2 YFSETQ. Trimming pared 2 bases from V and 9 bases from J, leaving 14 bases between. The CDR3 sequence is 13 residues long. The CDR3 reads CASSLGAGDRYTF. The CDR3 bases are TGCGCCAGCAGCTTAGGGGCAGGGGACCGCTACACCTTC.